The 21 T cell receptor beta chains given below trace back to one sample, sequenced in a study of T cells after yellow fever vaccination. TCRdb re-analysed the 5' RACE reads in MiXCR, keeping a single row per CDR3 protein. The table lists some 400,000 distinct CDR3 sequences, 6.2% of them singletons. Sequencing used PBMCs, obtained 5 days after the yellow fever booster vaccination. The receptors derive from a young man who received the YFV17D yellow fever vaccine.

Of note for this clonotype: The conserved phenylalanine or tryptophan is not found at the CDR3 terminus, so this likely reflects a read error. Because the CDR3's place on the DNA is in doubt, the DNA is left out and the CDR3 is given as listed by TCRdb. The chain combines TRBV7-6 with TRBJ2-7; the D call of TRBD2 is as the table states it, not checked on the DNA. Germline assignment: CDR1 SGHVS and CDR2 FNYEAQ. Inclusive of both ends, the CDR3 amounts to 12 amino acids. The CDR3 sequence: CASIPRREAPSA.

V is TRBV28 and J is TRBJ2-7; D ambiguous. CDR1 is MDHEN, CDR2 SYDVKM, per germline. Trimming stripped 5 bases from V and 4 bases from J, with 12 bases between. The CDR3 consists of 13 residues. CDR3 residues: CASSPGSRYEQYF. CDR3 nucleotides: TGTGCCAGCAGTCCCGGCTCCCGTTACGAGCAGTACTTC.

The rearrangement uses TRBV20-1 and TRBJ2-1; 8 bases are shared with TRBD2. Germline CDR1 is DFQATT and CDR2 is SNEGSKA (reference sequence). This CDR3 is built from 13 residues. V was pared by 7 bases and J by 7 bases, with 9 bases of the junction left unmatched. CDR3 sequence (DNA): TGCAGTGTCATTAGCGGGACGGGAAATGAGCAGTTCTTC. It translates to CSVISGTGNEQFF.

This clonotype came up many times. The chain is built from TRBV7-2 and TRBJ2-7; the match to TRBD2 covers 9 bases. Trimming at V came to 2 bases and at J to 1 base, leaving 3 bases not matched to a gene. This CDR3 has 15 residues. Germline-derived CDR1 and CDR2 are SGHTA and FQGNSA. For the CDR3, the DNA is TGTGCCAGCAGCTTACAAGCGGGAGGATCCTACGAGCAGTACTTC. It is translated as CASSLQAGGSYEQYF.

This rearrangement joins TRBV12-3 or TRBV12-4 to TRBJ2-3; 9 bases match TRBD1. J was trimmed by 4 bases and V by 6 bases; bases with no gene match: 8. CDR3 size: 15 residues. In DNA, the CDR3 is TGTGCCAGCAGCCGACAGGGGGGGCTCGCAGATACGCAGTATTTT. This gives the protein CASSRQGGLADTQYF.

This clonotype was seen only a few times. The gene calls are TRBV7-6 and TRBJ2-7, with a weak D call TRBD1 (6 bases). In germline, CDR1 is SGHVS, CDR2 FNYEAQ. V was trimmed by 2 bases and J by 5 bases, leaving 13 bases between them. The length of the CDR3 is 14 residues. The CDR3 bases are TGTGCCAGCAGCTTACGCCAGGGGCGAGACGAGCAGTACTTC. Protein sequence: CASSLRQGRDEQYF.

This clonotype was found a few times. V is TRBV28 and J is TRBJ1-4; D call uncertain. The CDR3 is 13 residues long. V was trimmed by 6 bases and J by 6 bases, leaving 11 bases between them. Looked up from germline, CDR1 is MDHEN and CDR2 is SYDVKM. CDR3 DNA: TGTGCCAGCAGCTCGTGGATGGATGAAAAACTGTTTTTT. As protein: CASSSWMDEKLFF.

The J gene is TRBJ2-1, the V gene TRBV7-8, with D perhaps TRBD1 or TRBD2 (5 bases each). V gave up 5 bases and J gave up 0 bases, with 17 bases separating them. This CDR3 has 17 amino acids. CDR1 is SGHVS, CDR2 FQNEAQ, per germline. CDR3 amino acids: CASSTLSGPSSYNEQFF. In nucleotides, the CDR3 is TGTGCCAGCAGCACATTATCGGGACCAAGCTCCTACAATGAGCAGTTCTTC.

This clonotype was seen a few times. This sequence joins TRBV18 and TRBJ2-3, with D unclear. The CDR3 is 13 amino acids. The germline gives CDR1 KGHSH, CDR2 LQKENI. V was trimmed by 0 bases and J by 6 bases, leaving 7 bases between them. CDR3 sequence: CASSPPSSDTQYF. DNA of the CDR3: TGTGCCAGCTCACCACCTAGTTCGGATACGCAGTATTTT.

This clonotype was recorded a few times. The rearrangement joins TRBV4-3 to TRBJ2-1; D gene ambiguous. The CDR3 has 14 residues. Deletions cut 3 bases from V and 5 bases from J, with 11 bases between. CDR1 and CDR2 from the germline V gene are LGHNA and YSLEER. The CDR3 region is CASSQNWLHNEQFF. Written as DNA, the CDR3 is TGCGCCAGCAGCCAGAACTGGCTTCACAATGAGCAGTTCTTC.

The chain has TRBV5-1 and TRBJ2-2, with a possible D match to TRBD1 (6 bases). There are 15 residues in the CDR3. Germline loops: CDR1 SGHRS, CDR2 YFSETQ. Trimming took off 2 bases at V and 0 bases at J, with 8 bases between the two ends. CDR3 coding DNA: TGCGCCAGCAGCTTTGGACAGACGAACACCGGGGAGCTGTTTTTT. Its translation: CASSFGQTNTGELFF.

This clonotype was seen ten or more times. V usage is TRBV7-3 and J usage is TRBJ2-1; D not resolved. Deletions cut 1 base from V and 1 base from J, with 17 bases between. The CDR3 length is 18 residues. Looked up from germline, CDR1 is SGHTA and CDR2 is FQGTGA. The CDR3 spells CASSLIHGLGSSYNEQFF. Written as DNA, the CDR3 is TGTGCCAGCAGCTTAATTCATGGGTTGGGCTCTTCCTACAATGAGCAGTTCTTC.

The rearrangement links TRBV5-1 to TRBJ2-1, with TRBD2 identical over 8 bases. In germline, CDR1 is SGHRS, CDR2 YFSETQ. This CDR3 has 18 residues. V shed 1 base and J 6 bases; nucleotides not matched to a gene: 15. The CDR3 reads CASSLLGETLLAGNEQFF. The CDR3 DNA is TGCGCCAGCAGCTTGTTGGGGGAGACCTTGCTAGCGGGCAATGAGCAGTTCTTC.

Note on this clonotype: A much larger clone sits a single nucleotide away, making a read error possible. The gene calls are TRBV7-9 and TRBJ2-7; no definite D call. The CDR3 is made up of 11 amino acids. Germline V lookup: CDR1 SEHNR, CDR2 FQNEAQ (reference sequence). V lost 5 bases, J lost 6 bases, and 8 bases lay in between. CDR3 region: CASSPVCEQYF. The CDR3 DNA sequence: TGTGCCAGCAGCCCTGTGTGCGAGCAGTACTTC.

This clonotype was detected many times. The rearrangement uses TRBV7-2 and TRBJ2-1; TRBD2 agrees at 7 bases. This CDR3 is built from 16 residues. Germline values: CDR1 SGHTA, CDR2 FQGNSA. V trimming: 4 bases; J trimming: 3 bases; junction bases outside the gene matches: 9. Written as DNA, the CDR3 is TGTGCCAGCAGCTCGGGAGGTTCTACCTTCTACAATGAGCAGTTCTTC. Protein product: CASSSGGSTFYNEQFF. Full variable domain (missing parts from reference TRBV7-2 and TRBJ2-1): GAGVSQSPSNKVTEKGKDVELRCDPISGHTALYWYRQSLGQGLEFLIYFQGNSAPDKSGLPSDRFSAERTGGSVSTLTIQRTQQEDSAVYLCASSSGGSTFYNEQFFGPGTRLTVL.

This clonotype was counted only a few times. V gene TRBV7-2 combines with J gene TRBJ1-2; D call uncertain. CDR1 is SGHTA and CDR2 is FQGNSA in the germline V gene. V was trimmed by 5 bases and J by 4 bases, leaving 14 bases between them. The CDR3 consists of 14 residues. The CDR3: CASSPRLGPYGYTF. The CDR3 DNA is TGTGCCAGCAGCCCCCGCCTAGGGCCCTATGGCTACACCTTC.

This clonotype was counted at least ten times. V usage is TRBV12-3 or TRBV12-4 and J usage is TRBJ2-7, with unresolved D. The V and J ends lost 6 bases and 0 bases respectively, with 12 bases between them. The CDR3 is made up of 14 amino acids. The DNA of the CDR3 is TGTGCCAGCAGGAAGACTGGAAGCTCCTACGAGCAGTACTTC. Encoded protein: CASRKTGSSYEQYF.

This clonotype was recorded at least ten times. The chain employs TRBV7-8 and TRBJ2-2; D is unresolved. The CDR3 length is 13 residues. The germline V and J ends were trimmed by 5 bases and 4 bases, with 8 bases remaining between them. Germline loops: CDR1 SGHVS, CDR2 FQNEAQ. Here the CDR3 reads CASSQEVTGELFF. CDR3 sequence (DNA): TGTGCCAGCAGCCAGGAAGTCACCGGGGAGCTGTTTTTT.

This clonotype was counted between two and nine times. The chain is built from TRBV6-5 and TRBJ2-7; D possibly uses TRBD1 or TRBD2 (7 bases each). Between the trimmed V and J ends, which lost 7 bases and 4 bases, there was a span of 17 bases. The CDR3 is made up of 14 amino acids. CDR1 MNHEY and CDR2 SVGAGI come from the germline V gene. The CDR3: CASIGGTETYEQYF. CDR3 bases: TGTGCCAGCATCGGGGGGACAGAAACGTACGAGCAGTACTTC.

The rearrangement uses TRBV20-1 and TRBJ2-1, with 13 bases that match TRBD2. This CDR3 region has 16 residues. V shed 3 bases, J shed 3 bases, and the junction held 5 bases outside the gene matches. Germline lookup yields CDR1 DFQATT and CDR2 SNEGSKA (reference sequence). This CDR3 is CSASPGLAGVYNEQFF. The DNA of the CDR3 is TGCAGTGCTAGCCCAGGACTAGCGGGAGTCTACAATGAGCAGTTCTTC.

This clonotype was observed a handful of times. The chain carries TRBV5-1 and TRBJ1-1, with D perhaps TRBD1 (5 bases). V was pared by 1 base and J by 1 base, with 8 bases between. Germline V gene data show CDR1 as SGHRS and CDR2 as YFSETQ. This CDR3 comprises 14 residues. Written as DNA, the CDR3 is TGCGCCAGCAGCTTGCCAGGGACGAACACTGAAGCTTTCTTT. As protein: CASSLPGTNTEAFF.